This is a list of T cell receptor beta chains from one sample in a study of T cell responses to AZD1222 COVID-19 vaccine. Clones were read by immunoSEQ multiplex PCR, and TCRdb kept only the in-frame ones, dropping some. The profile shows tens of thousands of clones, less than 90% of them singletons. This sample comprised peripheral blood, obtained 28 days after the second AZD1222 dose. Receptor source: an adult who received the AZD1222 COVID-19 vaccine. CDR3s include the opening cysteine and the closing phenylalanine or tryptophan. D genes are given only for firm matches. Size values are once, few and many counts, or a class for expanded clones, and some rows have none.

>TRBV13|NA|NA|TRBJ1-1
CASSSQQGRGEAFF
TGTGCCAGCAGCTCCCAACAGGGACGGGGGGAAGCTTTCTTT
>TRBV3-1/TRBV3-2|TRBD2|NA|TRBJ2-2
CASSHLAGGIGELFF
TGTGCCAGCAGCCACCTAGCGGGGGGGATCGGGGAGCTGTTTTTT
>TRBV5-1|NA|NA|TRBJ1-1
CASSLQGPNTEAFF
TGCGCCAGCAGCTTACAGGGCCCGAACACTGAAGCTTTCTTT
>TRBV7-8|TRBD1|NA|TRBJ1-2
CASSPTGNYGYTF
TGTGCCAGCAGCCCGACAGGGAACTATGGCTACACCTTC
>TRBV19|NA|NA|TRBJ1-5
CASTVGFNQPQHF
TGTGCCAGTACGGTGGGCTTCAATCAGCCCCAGCATTTT
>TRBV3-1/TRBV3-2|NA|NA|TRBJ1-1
CASSQAPGREAFF
TGTGCCAGCAGCCAAGCGCCAGGGAGGGAAGCTTTCTTT
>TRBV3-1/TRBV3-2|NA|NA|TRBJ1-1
CASSRAQGVTEAFF
TGTGCCAGCAGCCGGGCCCAGGGAGTTACTGAAGCTTTCTTT
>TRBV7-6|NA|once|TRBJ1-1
CASSLEPNTEAFF
TGTGCCAGCAGCTTAGAACCGAACACTGAAGCTTTCTTT
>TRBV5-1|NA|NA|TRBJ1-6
CASSSSPPHGNSPLHF
TGCGCCAGCAGCTCATCACCCCCTCACGGAAATTCACCCCTCCACTTT
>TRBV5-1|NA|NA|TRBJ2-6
CASSFGETASGANVLTF
TGCGCCAGCAGCTTCGGGGAGACAGCCTCTGGGGCCAACGTCCTGACTTTC
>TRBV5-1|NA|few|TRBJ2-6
CASTESLSGANVLTF
TGCGCCAGTACGGAAAGCCTCTCTGGGGCCAACGTCCTGACTTTC
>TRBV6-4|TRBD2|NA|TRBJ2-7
CASSSGAGGSYEQYF
TGTGCCAGCAGTTCAGGGGCGGGGGGTTCCTACGAGCAGTACTTC
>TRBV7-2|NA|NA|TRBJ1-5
CASSLVWAGGNQPQHF
TGTGCCAGCAGCTTAGTTTGGGCAGGGGGCAATCAGCCCCAGCATTTT
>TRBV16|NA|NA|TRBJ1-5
CASSQSWTSNQPQHF
TGTGCCAGCAGCCAATCGTGGACAAGCAATCAGCCCCAGCATTTT
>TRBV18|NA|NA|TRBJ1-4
CASSPLSGATNEKLFF
TGTGCCAGCTCACCGTTATCAGGGGCAACTAATGAAAAACTGTTTTTT
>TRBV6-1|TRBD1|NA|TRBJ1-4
CASSGKTGVKDEKLFF
TGTGCCAGCAGTGGAAAGACAGGGGTGAAGGATGAAAAACTGTTTTTT
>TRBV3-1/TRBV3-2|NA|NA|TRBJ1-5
CASSQGGYSNQPQHF
TGTGCCAGCAGCCAGGGGGGGTATAGCAATCAGCCCCAGCATTTT
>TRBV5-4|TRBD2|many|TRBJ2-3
CASSYPSGGAGGPTDTQYF
TGTGCCAGCAGCTATCCGAGCGGGGGGGCAGGAGGACCCACAGATACGCAGTATTTT
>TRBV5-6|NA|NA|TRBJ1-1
CASSLFGVNTEAFF
TGTGCCAGCAGCTTGTTTGGAGTAAACACTGAAGCTTTCTTT
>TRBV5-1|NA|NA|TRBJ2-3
CASSSPSYSGVSTDTQYF
TGCGCCAGCAGCTCACCTTCTTATAGCGGCGTTAGCACAGATACGCAGTATTTT
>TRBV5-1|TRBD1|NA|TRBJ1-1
CASSRTGLGAEAFF
TGCGCCAGCAGCCGGACAGGGCTGGGGGCTGAAGCTTTCTTT
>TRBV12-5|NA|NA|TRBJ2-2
CASGLVHSGPGELFF
TGTGCTAGTGGTTTGGTACATTCGGGTCCCGGGGAGCTGTTTTTT
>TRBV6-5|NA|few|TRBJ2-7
CASSVTGGYEQYF
TGTGCCAGCAGCGTGACAGGTGGCTACGAGCAGTACTTC
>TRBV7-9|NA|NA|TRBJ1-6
CASSLQGTTNSPLHF
TGTGCCAGCAGCTTACAGGGGACTACTAATTCACCCCTCCACTTT
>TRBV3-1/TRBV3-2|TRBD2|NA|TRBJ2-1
CASSHRGLAYNEQFF
TGTGCCAGCAGCCACCGAGGACTAGCCTACAATGAGCAGTTCTTC
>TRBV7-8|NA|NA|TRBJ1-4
CASSLARGVEKLFF
TGTGCCAGCAGCTTAGCGCGAGGGGTTGAAAAACTGTTTTTT
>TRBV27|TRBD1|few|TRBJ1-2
CASSPGGGALGGYTF
TGTGCCAGCAGTCCGGGAGGGGGCGCATTAGGTGGCTACACCTTC
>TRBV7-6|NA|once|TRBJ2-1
CASSLAGVINEQFF
TGTGCCAGCAGCTTAGCGGGGGTAATCAATGAGCAGTTCTTC
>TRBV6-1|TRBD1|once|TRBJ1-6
CAVRPDRGNSPLHF
TGTGCCGTTCGTCCGGACAGGGGAAATTCACCCCTCCACTTT
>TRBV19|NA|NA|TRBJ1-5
CASSIWVPGMQPQHF
TGTGCCAGTAGTATTTGGGTTCCAGGGATGCAGCCCCAGCATTTT
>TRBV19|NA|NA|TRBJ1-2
CASTRNGAKDYGYTF
TGTGCCAGTACCCGAAACGGGGCCAAGGACTATGGCTACACCTTC
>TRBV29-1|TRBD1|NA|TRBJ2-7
CSVGPGTGLYEQYF
TGCAGCGTTGGCCCAGGGACAGGACTTTACGAGCAGTACTTC
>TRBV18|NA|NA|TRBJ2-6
CASSRRQQTSSGANVLTF
TGTGCCAGCTCACGTCGTCAGCAGACTAGCTCTGGGGCCAACGTCCTGACTTTC
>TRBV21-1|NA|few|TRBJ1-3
CASSKWAKCSRSGNTIYF
TGTGCCAGCAGCAAATGGGCCAAATGTTCCCGCTCTGGAAACACCATATATTTT
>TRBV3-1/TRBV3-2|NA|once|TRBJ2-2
CASSQEAGSGELFF
TGTGCCAGCAGCCAAGAAGCAGGGTCAGGGGAGCTGTTTTTT
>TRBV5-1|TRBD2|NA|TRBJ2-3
CASSLGLPQRGAPYSTDTQYF
TGCGCCAGCAGCTTGGGCCTGCCCCAGCGGGGGGCGCCTTATAGCACAGATACGCAGTATTTT
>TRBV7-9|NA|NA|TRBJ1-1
CASSQSNQGEAFF
TGTGCCAGCAGCCAAAGTAACCAGGGAGAAGCTTTCTTT
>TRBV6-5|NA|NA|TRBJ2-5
CASRRREQETQYF
TGTGCCAGCAGGAGGAGAGAACAAGAGACCCAGTACTTC
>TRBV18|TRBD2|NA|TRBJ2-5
CASSQLSAGGSGETQYF
TGTGCCAGCTCACAACTCTCAGCGGGGGGTAGCGGAGAGACCCAGTACTTC
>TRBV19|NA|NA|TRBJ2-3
CASTPPGNTDTQYF
TGTGCCAGTACTCCCCCAGGGAACACAGATACGCAGTATTTT
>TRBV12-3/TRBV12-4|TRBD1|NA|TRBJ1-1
CASHNFRGPAFF
TGTGCCAGCCATAACTTCAGGGGGCCGGCTTTCTTT
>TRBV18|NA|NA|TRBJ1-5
CASSRAQTREPQHF
TGTGCCAGCTCACGCGCTCAAACAAGGGAGCCCCAGCATTTT
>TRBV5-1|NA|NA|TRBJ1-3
CASSLSYSGNTIYF
TGCGCCAGCAGCTTGAGCTACTCTGGAAACACCATATATTTT
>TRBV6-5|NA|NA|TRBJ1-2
CASNGVNYGYTF
TGTGCCAGCAACGGAGTTAACTATGGCTACACCTTC
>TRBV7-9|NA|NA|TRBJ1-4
CASSLEIMGAPNEKLFF
TGTGCCAGCAGCTTAGAAATCATGGGGGCGCCAAATGAAAAACTGTTTTTT
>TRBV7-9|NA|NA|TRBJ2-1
CASSLSSAAYNEQFF
TGTGCCAGCAGCTTAAGTTCGGCGGCTTACAATGAGCAGTTCTTC
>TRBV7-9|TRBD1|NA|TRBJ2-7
CASSTGQGEEQYF
TGTGCCAGCAGCACCGGACAGGGCGAGGAGCAGTACTTC
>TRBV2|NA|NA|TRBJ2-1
CASSVHRTSYNEQFF
TGTGCCAGCAGTGTGCATAGAACCTCCTACAATGAGCAGTTCTTC
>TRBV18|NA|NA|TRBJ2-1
CASSPPGRTYNEQFF
TGTGCCAGCTCACCACCTGGACGGACCTACAATGAGCAGTTCTTC
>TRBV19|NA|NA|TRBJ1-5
CASSMDVRRISNQPQHF
TGTGCCAGTAGTATGGATGTGAGGAGAATTAGCAATCAGCCCCAGCATTTT
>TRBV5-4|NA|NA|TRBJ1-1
CASSATGFLTEAFF
TGTGCCAGCAGCGCCACAGGGTTTCTCACTGAAGCTTTCTTT